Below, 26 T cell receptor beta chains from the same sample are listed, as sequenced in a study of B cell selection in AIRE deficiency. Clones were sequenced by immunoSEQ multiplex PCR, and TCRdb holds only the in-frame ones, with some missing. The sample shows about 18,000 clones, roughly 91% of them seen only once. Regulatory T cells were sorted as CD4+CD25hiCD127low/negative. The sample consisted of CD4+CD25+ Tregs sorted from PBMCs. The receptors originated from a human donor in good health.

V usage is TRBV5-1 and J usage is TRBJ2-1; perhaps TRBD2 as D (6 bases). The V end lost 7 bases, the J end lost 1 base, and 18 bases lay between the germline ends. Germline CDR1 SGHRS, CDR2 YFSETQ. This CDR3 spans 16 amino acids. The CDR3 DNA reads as TGCGCCAGCGGTCCAAGGGCGGGGCTTTCCTACAATGAGCAGTTCTTC. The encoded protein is CASGPRAGLSYNEQFF.

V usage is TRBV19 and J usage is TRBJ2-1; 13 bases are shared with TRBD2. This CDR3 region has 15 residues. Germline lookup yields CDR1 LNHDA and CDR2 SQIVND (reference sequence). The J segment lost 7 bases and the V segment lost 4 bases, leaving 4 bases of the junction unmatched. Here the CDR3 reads CASSKLAGGVNEQFF. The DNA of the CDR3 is TGTGCCAGTAGTAAACTAGCGGGAGGGGTTAATGAGCAGTTCTTC.

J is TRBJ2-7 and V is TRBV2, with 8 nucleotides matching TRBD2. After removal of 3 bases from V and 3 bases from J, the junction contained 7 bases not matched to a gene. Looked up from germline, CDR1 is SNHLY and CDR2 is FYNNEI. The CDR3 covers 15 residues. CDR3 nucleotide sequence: TGTGCCAGCAGTGACGGATCGGGAGGGCGCTACGAGCAGTACTTC. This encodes CASSDGSGGRYEQYF.

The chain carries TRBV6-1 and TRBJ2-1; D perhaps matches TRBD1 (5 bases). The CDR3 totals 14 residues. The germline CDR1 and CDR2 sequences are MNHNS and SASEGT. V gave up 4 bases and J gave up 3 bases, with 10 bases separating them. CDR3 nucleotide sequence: TGTGCCAGCAGTGTCGCAGGGAACTACAATGAGCAGTTCTTC. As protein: CASSVAGNYNEQFF.

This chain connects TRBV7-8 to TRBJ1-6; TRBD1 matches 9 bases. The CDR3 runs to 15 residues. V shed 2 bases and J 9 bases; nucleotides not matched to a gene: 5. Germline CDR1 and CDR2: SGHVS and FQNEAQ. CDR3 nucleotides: TGTGCCAGCAGCTTACCAACAGGGGGCAGTTCACCCCTCCACTTT. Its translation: CASSLPTGGSSPLHF.

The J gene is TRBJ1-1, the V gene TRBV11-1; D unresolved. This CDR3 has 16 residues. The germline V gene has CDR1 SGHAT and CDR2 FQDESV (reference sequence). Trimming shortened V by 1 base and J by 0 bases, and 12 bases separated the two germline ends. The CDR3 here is CASSLGGAGMNTEAFF. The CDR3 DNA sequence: TGTGCCAGCAGCTTAGGAGGAGCGGGAATGAACACTGAAGCTTTCTTT.

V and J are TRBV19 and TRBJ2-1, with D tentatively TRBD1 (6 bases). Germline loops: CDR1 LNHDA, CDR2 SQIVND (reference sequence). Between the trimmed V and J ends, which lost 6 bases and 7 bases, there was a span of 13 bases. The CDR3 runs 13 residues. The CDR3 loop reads CASRGRGRNEQFF. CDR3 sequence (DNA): TGTGCCAGTAGAGGCAGGGGAAGGAATGAGCAGTTCTTC.

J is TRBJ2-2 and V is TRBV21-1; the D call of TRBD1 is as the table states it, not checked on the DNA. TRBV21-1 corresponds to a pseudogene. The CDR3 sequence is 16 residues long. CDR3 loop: CASSKGSQGQGGELFF. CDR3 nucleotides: TGTGCCAGCAGCAAAGGATCCCAGGGGCAGGGCGGGGAGCTGTTTTTT.

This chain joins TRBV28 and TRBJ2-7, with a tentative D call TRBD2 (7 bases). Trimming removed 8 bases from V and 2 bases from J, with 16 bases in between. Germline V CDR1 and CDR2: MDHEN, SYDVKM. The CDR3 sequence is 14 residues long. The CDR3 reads CASGGGSPTYEQYF. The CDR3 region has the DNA TGTGCCAGCGGGGGCGGGAGCCCAACCTACGAGCAGTACTTC.

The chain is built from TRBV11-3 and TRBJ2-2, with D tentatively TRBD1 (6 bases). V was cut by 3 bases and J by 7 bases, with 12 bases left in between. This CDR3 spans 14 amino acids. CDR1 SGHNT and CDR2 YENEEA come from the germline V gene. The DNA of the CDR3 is TGTGCCAGCAGCTTGGGTCAGGGGATCGGGGAGCTGTTTTTT. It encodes CASSLGQGIGELFF.

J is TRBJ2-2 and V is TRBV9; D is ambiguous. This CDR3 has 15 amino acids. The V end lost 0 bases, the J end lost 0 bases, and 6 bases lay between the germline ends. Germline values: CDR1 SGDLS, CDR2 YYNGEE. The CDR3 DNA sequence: TGTGCCAGCAGCGTAGTTGCGGCGAACACCGGGGAGCTGTTTTTT. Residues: CASSVVAANTGELFF.

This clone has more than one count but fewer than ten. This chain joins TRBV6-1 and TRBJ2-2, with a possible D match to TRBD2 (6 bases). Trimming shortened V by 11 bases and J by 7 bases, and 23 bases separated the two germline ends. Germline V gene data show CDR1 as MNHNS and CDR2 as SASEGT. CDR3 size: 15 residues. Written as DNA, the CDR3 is TGTGCCGGCTCTAAGACCTCCTGGGACTTCGGGGAGCTGTTTTTT. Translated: CAGSKTSWDFGELFF.

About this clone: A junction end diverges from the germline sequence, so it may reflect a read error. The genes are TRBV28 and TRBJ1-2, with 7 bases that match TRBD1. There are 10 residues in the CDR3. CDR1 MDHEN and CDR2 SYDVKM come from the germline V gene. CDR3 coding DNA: TGTGCCAGCAGTGGGACAGCCTACGTGTTC. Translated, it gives CASSGTAYVF.

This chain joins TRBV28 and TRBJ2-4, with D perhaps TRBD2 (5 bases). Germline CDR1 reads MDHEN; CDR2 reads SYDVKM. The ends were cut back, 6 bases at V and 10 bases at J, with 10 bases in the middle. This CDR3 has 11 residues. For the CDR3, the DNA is TGTGCCAGCAGACTAGGGCGGATTCAGTACTTC. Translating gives CASRLGRIQYF.

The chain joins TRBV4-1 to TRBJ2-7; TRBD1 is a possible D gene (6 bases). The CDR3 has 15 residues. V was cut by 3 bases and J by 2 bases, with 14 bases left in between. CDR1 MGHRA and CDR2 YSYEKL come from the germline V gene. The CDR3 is CASSHDSGTTYEQYF. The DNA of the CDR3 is TGCGCCAGCAGCCACGATTCCGGGACAACCTACGAGCAGTACTTC.

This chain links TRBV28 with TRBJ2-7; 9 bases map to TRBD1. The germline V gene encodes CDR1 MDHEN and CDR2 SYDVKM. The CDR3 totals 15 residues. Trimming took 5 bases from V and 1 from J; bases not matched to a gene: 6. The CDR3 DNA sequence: TGTGCCAGCAGTGGGTCCGGGACAGGGTCCTACGAGCAGTACTTC. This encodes CASSGSGTGSYEQYF. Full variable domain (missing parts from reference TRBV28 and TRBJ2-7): DVKVTQSSRYLVKRTGEKVFLECVQDMDHENMFWYRQDPGLGLRLIYFSYDVKMKEKGDIPEGYSVSREKKERFSLILESASTNQTSMYLCASSGSGTGSYEQYFGPGTRLTVT.

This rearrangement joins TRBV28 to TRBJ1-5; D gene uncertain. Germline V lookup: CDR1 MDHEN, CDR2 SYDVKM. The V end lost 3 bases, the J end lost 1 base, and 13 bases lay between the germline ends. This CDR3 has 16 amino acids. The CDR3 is CASSFSDWGSNQPQHF. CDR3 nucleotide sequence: TGTGCCAGCAGTTTTAGCGATTGGGGAAGCAATCAGCCCCAGCATTTT. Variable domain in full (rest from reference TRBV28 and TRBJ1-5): DVKVTQSSRYLVKRTGEKVFLECVQDMDHENMFWYRQDPGLGLRLIYFSYDVKMKEKGDIPEGYSVSREKKERFSLILESASTNQTSMYLCASSFSDWGSNQPQHFGDGTRLSIL.

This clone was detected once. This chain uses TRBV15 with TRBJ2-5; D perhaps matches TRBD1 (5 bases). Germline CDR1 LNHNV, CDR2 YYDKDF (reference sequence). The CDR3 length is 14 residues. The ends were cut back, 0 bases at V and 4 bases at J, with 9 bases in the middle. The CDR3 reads CATSRDPGRETQYF. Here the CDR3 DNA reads TGTGCCACCAGCAGAGATCCAGGGCGAGAGACCCAGTACTTC.

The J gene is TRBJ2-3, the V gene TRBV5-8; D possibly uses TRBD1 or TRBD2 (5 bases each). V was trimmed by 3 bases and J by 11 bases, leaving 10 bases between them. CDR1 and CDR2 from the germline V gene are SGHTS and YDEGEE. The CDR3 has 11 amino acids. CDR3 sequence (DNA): TGTGCCAGCAGCTGGGGGACCAGGCAGTATTTT. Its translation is CASSWGTRQYF.

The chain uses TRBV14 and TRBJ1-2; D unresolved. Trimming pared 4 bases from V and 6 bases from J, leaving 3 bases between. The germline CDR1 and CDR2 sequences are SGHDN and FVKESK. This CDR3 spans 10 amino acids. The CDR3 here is CASSRDGYTF. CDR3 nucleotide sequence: TGTGCCAGCAGCCGAGATGGCTACACCTTC.

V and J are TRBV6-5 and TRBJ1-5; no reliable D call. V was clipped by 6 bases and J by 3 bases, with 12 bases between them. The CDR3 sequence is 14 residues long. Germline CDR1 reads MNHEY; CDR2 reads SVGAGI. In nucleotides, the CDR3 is TGTGCCAGCAGCCGGGTGGGATTCAATCAGCCCCAGCATTTT. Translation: CASSRVGFNQPQHF.

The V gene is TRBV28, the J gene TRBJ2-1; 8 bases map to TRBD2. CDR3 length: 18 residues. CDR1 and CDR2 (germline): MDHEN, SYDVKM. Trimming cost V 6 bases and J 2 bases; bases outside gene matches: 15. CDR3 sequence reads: CASSSGGLAGPTYNEQFF. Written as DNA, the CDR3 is TGTGCCAGCAGCTCGGGGGGGTTAGCGGGACCTACCTACAATGAGCAGTTCTTC.

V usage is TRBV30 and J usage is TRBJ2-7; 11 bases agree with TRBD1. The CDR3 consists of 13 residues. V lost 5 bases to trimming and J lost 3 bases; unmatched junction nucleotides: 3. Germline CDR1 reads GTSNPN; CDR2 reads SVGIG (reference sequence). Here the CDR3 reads CAWGTGGLYEQYF. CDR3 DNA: TGTGCCTGGGGGACAGGGGGTCTCTACGAGCAGTACTTC.

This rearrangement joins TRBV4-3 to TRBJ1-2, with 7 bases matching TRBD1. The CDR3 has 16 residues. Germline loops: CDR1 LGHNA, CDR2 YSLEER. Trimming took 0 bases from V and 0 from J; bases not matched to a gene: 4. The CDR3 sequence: CASSQDFQGANYGYTF. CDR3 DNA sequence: TGCGCCAGCAGCCAAGATTTCCAGGGGGCTAACTATGGCTACACCTTC.

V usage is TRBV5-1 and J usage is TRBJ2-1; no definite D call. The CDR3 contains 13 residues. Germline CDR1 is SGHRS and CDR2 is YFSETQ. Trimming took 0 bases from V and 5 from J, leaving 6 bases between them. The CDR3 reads CASSLVVHNEQFF. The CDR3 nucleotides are TGCGCCAGCAGCTTGGTAGTACACAATGAGCAGTTCTTC.

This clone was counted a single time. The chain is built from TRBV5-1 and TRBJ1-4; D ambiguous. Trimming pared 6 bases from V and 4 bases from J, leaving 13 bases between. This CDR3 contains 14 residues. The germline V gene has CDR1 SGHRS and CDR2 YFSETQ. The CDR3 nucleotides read TGCGCCAGCACCTCGGATTACCTTAATGAAAAACTGTTTTTT. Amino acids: CASTSDYLNEKLFF.